This T cell receptor beta chain is drawn from a study of CD8+CD57+ T cells in acquired aplastic anemia. Profiles of TCR beta VDJ and CDR3 were generated from a genomic DNA template. TCRdb recomputed calls from the reads with MiXCR, one row per CDR3 protein. This sample has around 150,000 distinct CDR3 sequences, with 41% found just once. CDR3 length: 15 residues. V lost 2 bases, J lost 5 bases, and 6 bases stayed unmatched. Looked up from germline, CDR1 is LNHDA and CDR2 is SQIVND (reference sequence). Input material: sorted CD4+, CD8+, or CD8+CD57+ T cells (not recorded which) from PBMCs. The chain links TRBV19 to TRBJ2-5; 9 nucleotides align to TRBD2. This receptor was taken from a human donor in good health, serving as a control. CDR3 DNA sequence: TGTGCCAGTAGTATACGGCGGGGGGGGTCGGAGACCCAGTACTTC. Translating gives CASSIRRGGSETQYF.